A selection of T cell receptor beta chains follows, all from one sample in a study of CD8 T cell repertoires and HIV-1 epitope variants. No antigen has been identified for these receptors. Some clones are missing from TCRdb's copy, which holds only in-frame ones; the method was immunoSEQ multiplex PCR. The data hold about 5,900 clones, with around three fifths observed a single time. The sequenced material came from cultured CD8+ T cells derived from PBMCs. Receptors were obtained from a male donor with HIV. CDR3s include the opening cysteine and the closing phenylalanine or tryptophan. Each record gives: CDR3 protein, CDR3 DNA, J gene, D gene, clone size, V gene. A D gene is named only where the DNA matches it firmly. Clone size is given for some rows only: seen once, a few or many times, or a class if the clone is expanded.

CDR3 protein: CAITEGALGYGYTF
CDR3 DNA: TGTGCCATCACCGAAGGGGCGTTGGGCTATGGCTACACCTTC
J gene: TRBJ1-2
D gene: -
clone size: -
V gene: TRBV10-3

CDR3 protein: CASSYGTAYNEQFF
CDR3 DNA: TGTGCCAGCAGTTACGGGACGGCCTACAATGAGCAGTTCTTC
J gene: TRBJ2-1
D gene: -
clone size: -
V gene: TRBV6-5

CDR3 protein: CAISDGDRYEQYF
CDR3 DNA: TGTGCCATCAGTGATGGGGACAGGTACGAGCAGTACTTC
J gene: TRBJ2-7
D gene: TRBD1
clone size: -
V gene: TRBV10-3

CDR3 protein: CASSPFSREHGYTF
CDR3 DNA: TGTGCCAGCAGTCCCTTCTCCAGGGAGCATGGCTACACCTTC
J gene: TRBJ1-2
D gene: -
clone size: -
V gene: TRBV28

CDR3 protein: CASSLGGQGNTEAFF
CDR3 DNA: TGTGCCAGCAGTTTAGGAGGACAGGGGAACACTGAAGCTTTCTTT
J gene: TRBJ1-1
D gene: TRBD1
clone size: -
V gene: TRBV27

CDR3 protein: CASSPDRNTGELFF
CDR3 DNA: TGTGCCAGCAGCCCCGACAGGAACACCGGGGAGCTGTTTTTT
J gene: TRBJ2-2
D gene: -
clone size: few
V gene: TRBV4-2

CDR3 protein: CASSPGTANEQFF
CDR3 DNA: TGTGCCAGCAGCCCAGGGACTGCCAATGAGCAGTTCTTC
J gene: TRBJ2-1
D gene: -
clone size: -
V gene: TRBV5-6

CDR3 protein: CASSPTVSYEQYF
CDR3 DNA: TGTGCCAGCAGTCCGACCGTCTCCTACGAGCAGTACTTC
J gene: TRBJ2-7
D gene: -
clone size: -
V gene: TRBV5-6

CDR3 protein: CASSEGTGGGETQYF
CDR3 DNA: TGTGCCAGCAGTGAAGGGACAGGGGGCGGGGAGACCCAGTACTTC
J gene: TRBJ2-5
D gene: TRBD1
clone size: -
V gene: TRBV25-1

CDR3 protein: CASTPRVRDSQETQYF
CDR3 DNA: TGTGCCAGCACCCCAAGAGTTAGGGACTCCCAAGAGACCCAGTACTTC
J gene: TRBJ2-5
D gene: -
clone size: -
V gene: TRBV13

CDR3 protein: CASSYREPTDTQYF
CDR3 DNA: TGTGCCAGCAGTTATCGGGAACCCACAGATACGCAGTATTTT
J gene: TRBJ2-3
D gene: -
clone size: -
V gene: TRBV28